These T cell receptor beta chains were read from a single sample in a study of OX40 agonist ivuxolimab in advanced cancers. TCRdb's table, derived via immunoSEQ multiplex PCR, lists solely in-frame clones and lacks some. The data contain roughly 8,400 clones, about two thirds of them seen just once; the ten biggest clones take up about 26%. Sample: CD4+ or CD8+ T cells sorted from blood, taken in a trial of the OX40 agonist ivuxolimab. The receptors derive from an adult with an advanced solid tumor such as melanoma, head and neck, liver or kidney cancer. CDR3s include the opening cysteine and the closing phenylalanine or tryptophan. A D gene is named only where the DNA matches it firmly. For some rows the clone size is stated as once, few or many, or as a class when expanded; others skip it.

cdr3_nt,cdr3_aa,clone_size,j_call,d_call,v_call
TGTGCCAGCAGTGGGGGACTAGGGATCTCCTACAATGAGCAGTTCTTC,CASSGGLGISYNEQFF,many,TRBJ2-1,TRBD2,TRBV27
TGTGCCAGCAGTGAAAGGTATCCCAGACAGGGGGCATCCTATGGCTACACCTTC,CASSERYPRQGASYGYTF,few,TRBJ1-2,TRBD1,TRBV6-1
TGTGCCAGCTGGACAGGACTTCAGCCCCAGCATTTT,CASWTGLQPQHF,NA,TRBJ1-5,TRBD1,TRBV27
TGCAGCGTACGACAGGGGGCGAACACTGAAGCTTTCTTT,CSVRQGANTEAFF,NA,TRBJ1-1,TRBD1,TRBV29-1
TGCAGCGTTGAAGTGGCAGGGGACAACTATGGCTACACCTTC,CSVEVAGDNYGYTF,many,TRBJ1-2,NA,TRBV29-1
TGTGCCAGCAGCTCCTCTATAGCGGGATCAAGAACAGATACGCAGTATTTT,CASSSSIAGSRTDTQYF,few,TRBJ2-3,TRBD2,TRBV7-3
TGTGCCAGCAGCTTGTCGGCAGGGTGGGCCGGGGAGCTGTTTTTT,CASSLSAGWAGELFF,NA,TRBJ2-2,NA,TRBV5-4
TGCGCCAGCAAAGACAGGGTCAGCTCCTACGAGCAGTACTTC,CASKDRVSSYEQYF,NA,TRBJ2-7,TRBD1,TRBV10-2
TGTGCCAGCAGCGTATATGGGACTAGCGGTTCAGGGGATGAGCAGTTCTTC,CASSVYGTSGSGDEQFF,NA,TRBJ2-1,TRBD2,TRBV9
TGTGCCAGCAGTTATCAGGGGGCGCAGGACACCGGGGAGCTGTTTTTT,CASSYQGAQDTGELFF,few,TRBJ2-2,TRBD1,TRBV27
TGTGCCAGCAGCTTAGTTATCTCTGGGGCCAACGTCCTGACTTTC,CASSLVISGANVLTF,few,TRBJ2-6,NA,TRBV11-2
TGTGCCAGCAGCCATGGACAGTGGAGCTCCTACGAGCAGTACTTC,CASSHGQWSSYEQYF,NA,TRBJ2-7,NA,TRBV11-2
TGCGCCAGCAGCCAAGAGCGGCGGTCCAATCAGCCCCAGCATTTT,CASSQERRSNQPQHF,NA,TRBJ1-5,NA,TRBV4-3
TGTGCCAGCAGCTTAGAAGGGCGCCCCTACGAGCAGTACTTC,CASSLEGRPYEQYF,NA,TRBJ2-7,NA,TRBV5-5
TGTGCCAGCAGTTACTCCCTACAGGGCAGGGAGACCCAGTACTTC,CASSYSLQGRETQYF,NA,TRBJ2-5,NA,TRBV6-5
TGTGCCAGCAGCACAGGGGAGGGACAGATAGAAAAACTGTTTTTT,CASSTGEGQIEKLFF,NA,TRBJ1-4,TRBD1,TRBV9
TGTGCCAGCACGGACAGAAGCTCCTACGAGCAGTACTTC,CASTDRSSYEQYF,NA,TRBJ2-7,NA,TRBV28
TGTGCCAGCAGCTTTTACGACAATCAAGAGACCCAGTACTTC,CASSFYDNQETQYF,NA,TRBJ2-5,NA,TRBV7-6
TGTGCCAGCAGTTTCGACAGTGTCGGGACCTACGAGCAGTACTTC,CASSFDSVGTYEQYF,NA,TRBJ2-7,NA,TRBV27
TGTGCCAGCAGTCGAGAGACTAGCGGGAGGGACACCGGGGAGCTGTTTTTT,CASSRETSGRDTGELFF,NA,TRBJ2-2,TRBD2,TRBV28
TGTGCCAGCAGCTCACAGACAGGAGAGGGGCCAGATACGCAGTATTTT,CASSSQTGEGPDTQYF,NA,TRBJ2-3,NA,TRBV7-9
TGTGCCAGCAGCTTAGGGTTTTCCACAGGGTCCGAGCAGTACTTC,CASSLGFSTGSEQYF,NA,TRBJ2-7,NA,TRBV7-3
TGCGCCAGCAGCTTAGGGGGCTACTACACTGAAGCTTTCTTT,CASSLGGYYTEAFF,once,TRBJ1-1,TRBD1,TRBV5-1
TGTGCTAGCAGCTTGAGCAGGGGCACTGAAGCTTTCTTT,CASSLSRGTEAFF,few,TRBJ1-1,NA,TRBV7-7
TGTGCCAGCAGCTTAGAAGGTAGCACCTACACCGGGGAGCTGTTTTTT,CASSLEGSTYTGELFF,NA,TRBJ2-2,NA,TRBV11-2
TGTGCCAGCAAGGGTAGCGGGAGTGGGGGGTACTACGAGCAGTACTTC,CASKGSGSGGYYEQYF,NA,TRBJ2-7,TRBD2,TRBV6-6
TGTGCCAGCGTCCCGACAGCCCAAGAGACCCAGTACTTC,CASVPTAQETQYF,NA,TRBJ2-5,NA,TRBV6-6
TGTGCCAGCAGCCTGAAGTTTCATTCTTCTCTGCCCCAGCATTTT,CASSLKFHSSLPQHF,NA,TRBJ1-5,NA,TRBV5-4
TGTGCCAGCAGTTGGGTTGACTATGGCTACACCTTC,CASSWVDYGYTF,NA,TRBJ1-2,NA,TRBV28
TGCGCCAGCAGCTTCATAGAGGCGGGAGTCAAGGAGCTGTTTTTT,CASSFIEAGVKELFF,once,TRBJ2-2,TRBD2,TRBV5-1
TGTGCCAGCAGTGTCACACGCCTCGGGGAGCTGTTTTTT,CASSVTRLGELFF,NA,TRBJ2-2,NA,TRBV6-4
TGTGCCAGCAGCTTAGGTGGAAACACCATATATTTT,CASSLGGNTIYF,NA,TRBJ1-3,NA,TRBV7-9
TGTGCCAGCAGTCCGGCCACGGGGTTGAGAGAAAAACTGTTTTTT,CASSPATGLREKLFF,NA,TRBJ1-4,NA,TRBV6-5
TGTGCCAGTGCTCCGGGACTTTACAATGAGCAGTTCTTC,CASAPGLYNEQFF,few,TRBJ2-1,NA,TRBV19
TGTGCCAGCAGTTTAGGTGTATTGTTCTATGGCTACACCTTC,CASSLGVLFYGYTF,NA,TRBJ1-2,NA,TRBV28
TGTGCCAGCAGTTACGGGCAGGGGGACTACGAGCAGTACTTC,CASSYGQGDYEQYF,once,TRBJ2-7,TRBD1,TRBV6-6
TGTGCCAGCAGTCCACGGGGACAGGGGAACACTGAAGCTTTCTTT,CASSPRGQGNTEAFF,NA,TRBJ1-1,TRBD1,TRBV27
TGCGCCAGCAGTCAACCGTTTCTCTTGACAGGGAGAGATTCACCCCTCCACTTT,CASSQPFLLTGRDSPLHF,NA,TRBJ1-6,TRBD1,TRBV23-1
TGTGCCAGCAGCTTAGACGGGCCGGGGATTGGCGAGCAGTACTTC,CASSLDGPGIGEQYF,once,TRBJ2-7,NA,TRBV7-6
TGTGCCAGCATGATAGCGGGACGATTTGACAATGAGCAGTTCTTC,CASMIAGRFDNEQFF,few,TRBJ2-1,TRBD2,TRBV5-4
TGCGCCAGCAGCCAAGGTTTGACAGGGGGCATTGGCTACACCTTC,CASSQGLTGGIGYTF,NA,TRBJ1-2,TRBD1,TRBV5-1
TGTGCCAGCAGCAACCGGGACTCTGGGGCCTACGAGCAGTACTTC,CASSNRDSGAYEQYF,NA,TRBJ2-7,NA,TRBV7-9
TGTGCCAGCAGCTTAGGAGGGGGCCGGGTAGATGGCTACACCTTC,CASSLGGGRVDGYTF,NA,TRBJ1-2,TRBD1,TRBV7-9
TGTGCCAGCAGTGAATCCCCCTACCAGGATGAGCAGTTCTTC,CASSESPYQDEQFF,once,TRBJ2-1,NA,TRBV25-1
TGTGCCAGCAGTGAAGGGGGGAACTATGGCTACACCTTC,CASSEGGNYGYTF,NA,TRBJ1-2,NA,TRBV25-1
TGTGCCAGCAGTCCGATAGGGAACACCGGGGAGCTGTTTTTT,CASSPIGNTGELFF,NA,TRBJ2-2,NA,TRBV27
TGTGCCAGCAGCTTTCTCGGGACAGGGGGCGACGAGCAGTACTTC,CASSFLGTGGDEQYF,NA,TRBJ2-7,TRBD1,TRBV7-6
TGTGCCAGCAGCTTAGGAGTCGGGGGGGTTTCCACTGAAGCTTTCTTT,CASSLGVGGVSTEAFF,few,TRBJ1-1,NA,TRBV7-2
TGTGCCAGCAGCGTTCACGGCGGGGACACCTACGAGCAGTACTTC,CASSVHGGDTYEQYF,NA,TRBJ2-7,NA,TRBV9
TGTGCCAGCCACAGGTACCCTGAAGCTTTCTTT,CASHRYPEAFF,NA,TRBJ1-1,NA,TRBV6-5
TGTGCCATCAGTGAAACAGAAGCTAACTATGGCTACACCTTC,CAISETEANYGYTF,NA,TRBJ1-2,NA,TRBV10-3
TGTGCCAGCAGTTACTCTTTTAGGGGTGATGAGCAGTTCTTC,CASSYSFRGDEQFF,NA,TRBJ2-1,NA,TRBV6-5
TGTGCCAGCAGCGAACAAAAGCCCGGGACTAGTAAGGATACGCAGTATTTT,CASSEQKPGTSKDTQYF,NA,TRBJ2-3,TRBD2,TRBV7-9
TGTGCCAGCAGAGGAGAGCCTCAGACGTACGGCCCCACCGGGGGGCTGTTTTTT,CASRGEPQTYGPTGGLFF,NA,TRBJ2-2,NA,TRBV27